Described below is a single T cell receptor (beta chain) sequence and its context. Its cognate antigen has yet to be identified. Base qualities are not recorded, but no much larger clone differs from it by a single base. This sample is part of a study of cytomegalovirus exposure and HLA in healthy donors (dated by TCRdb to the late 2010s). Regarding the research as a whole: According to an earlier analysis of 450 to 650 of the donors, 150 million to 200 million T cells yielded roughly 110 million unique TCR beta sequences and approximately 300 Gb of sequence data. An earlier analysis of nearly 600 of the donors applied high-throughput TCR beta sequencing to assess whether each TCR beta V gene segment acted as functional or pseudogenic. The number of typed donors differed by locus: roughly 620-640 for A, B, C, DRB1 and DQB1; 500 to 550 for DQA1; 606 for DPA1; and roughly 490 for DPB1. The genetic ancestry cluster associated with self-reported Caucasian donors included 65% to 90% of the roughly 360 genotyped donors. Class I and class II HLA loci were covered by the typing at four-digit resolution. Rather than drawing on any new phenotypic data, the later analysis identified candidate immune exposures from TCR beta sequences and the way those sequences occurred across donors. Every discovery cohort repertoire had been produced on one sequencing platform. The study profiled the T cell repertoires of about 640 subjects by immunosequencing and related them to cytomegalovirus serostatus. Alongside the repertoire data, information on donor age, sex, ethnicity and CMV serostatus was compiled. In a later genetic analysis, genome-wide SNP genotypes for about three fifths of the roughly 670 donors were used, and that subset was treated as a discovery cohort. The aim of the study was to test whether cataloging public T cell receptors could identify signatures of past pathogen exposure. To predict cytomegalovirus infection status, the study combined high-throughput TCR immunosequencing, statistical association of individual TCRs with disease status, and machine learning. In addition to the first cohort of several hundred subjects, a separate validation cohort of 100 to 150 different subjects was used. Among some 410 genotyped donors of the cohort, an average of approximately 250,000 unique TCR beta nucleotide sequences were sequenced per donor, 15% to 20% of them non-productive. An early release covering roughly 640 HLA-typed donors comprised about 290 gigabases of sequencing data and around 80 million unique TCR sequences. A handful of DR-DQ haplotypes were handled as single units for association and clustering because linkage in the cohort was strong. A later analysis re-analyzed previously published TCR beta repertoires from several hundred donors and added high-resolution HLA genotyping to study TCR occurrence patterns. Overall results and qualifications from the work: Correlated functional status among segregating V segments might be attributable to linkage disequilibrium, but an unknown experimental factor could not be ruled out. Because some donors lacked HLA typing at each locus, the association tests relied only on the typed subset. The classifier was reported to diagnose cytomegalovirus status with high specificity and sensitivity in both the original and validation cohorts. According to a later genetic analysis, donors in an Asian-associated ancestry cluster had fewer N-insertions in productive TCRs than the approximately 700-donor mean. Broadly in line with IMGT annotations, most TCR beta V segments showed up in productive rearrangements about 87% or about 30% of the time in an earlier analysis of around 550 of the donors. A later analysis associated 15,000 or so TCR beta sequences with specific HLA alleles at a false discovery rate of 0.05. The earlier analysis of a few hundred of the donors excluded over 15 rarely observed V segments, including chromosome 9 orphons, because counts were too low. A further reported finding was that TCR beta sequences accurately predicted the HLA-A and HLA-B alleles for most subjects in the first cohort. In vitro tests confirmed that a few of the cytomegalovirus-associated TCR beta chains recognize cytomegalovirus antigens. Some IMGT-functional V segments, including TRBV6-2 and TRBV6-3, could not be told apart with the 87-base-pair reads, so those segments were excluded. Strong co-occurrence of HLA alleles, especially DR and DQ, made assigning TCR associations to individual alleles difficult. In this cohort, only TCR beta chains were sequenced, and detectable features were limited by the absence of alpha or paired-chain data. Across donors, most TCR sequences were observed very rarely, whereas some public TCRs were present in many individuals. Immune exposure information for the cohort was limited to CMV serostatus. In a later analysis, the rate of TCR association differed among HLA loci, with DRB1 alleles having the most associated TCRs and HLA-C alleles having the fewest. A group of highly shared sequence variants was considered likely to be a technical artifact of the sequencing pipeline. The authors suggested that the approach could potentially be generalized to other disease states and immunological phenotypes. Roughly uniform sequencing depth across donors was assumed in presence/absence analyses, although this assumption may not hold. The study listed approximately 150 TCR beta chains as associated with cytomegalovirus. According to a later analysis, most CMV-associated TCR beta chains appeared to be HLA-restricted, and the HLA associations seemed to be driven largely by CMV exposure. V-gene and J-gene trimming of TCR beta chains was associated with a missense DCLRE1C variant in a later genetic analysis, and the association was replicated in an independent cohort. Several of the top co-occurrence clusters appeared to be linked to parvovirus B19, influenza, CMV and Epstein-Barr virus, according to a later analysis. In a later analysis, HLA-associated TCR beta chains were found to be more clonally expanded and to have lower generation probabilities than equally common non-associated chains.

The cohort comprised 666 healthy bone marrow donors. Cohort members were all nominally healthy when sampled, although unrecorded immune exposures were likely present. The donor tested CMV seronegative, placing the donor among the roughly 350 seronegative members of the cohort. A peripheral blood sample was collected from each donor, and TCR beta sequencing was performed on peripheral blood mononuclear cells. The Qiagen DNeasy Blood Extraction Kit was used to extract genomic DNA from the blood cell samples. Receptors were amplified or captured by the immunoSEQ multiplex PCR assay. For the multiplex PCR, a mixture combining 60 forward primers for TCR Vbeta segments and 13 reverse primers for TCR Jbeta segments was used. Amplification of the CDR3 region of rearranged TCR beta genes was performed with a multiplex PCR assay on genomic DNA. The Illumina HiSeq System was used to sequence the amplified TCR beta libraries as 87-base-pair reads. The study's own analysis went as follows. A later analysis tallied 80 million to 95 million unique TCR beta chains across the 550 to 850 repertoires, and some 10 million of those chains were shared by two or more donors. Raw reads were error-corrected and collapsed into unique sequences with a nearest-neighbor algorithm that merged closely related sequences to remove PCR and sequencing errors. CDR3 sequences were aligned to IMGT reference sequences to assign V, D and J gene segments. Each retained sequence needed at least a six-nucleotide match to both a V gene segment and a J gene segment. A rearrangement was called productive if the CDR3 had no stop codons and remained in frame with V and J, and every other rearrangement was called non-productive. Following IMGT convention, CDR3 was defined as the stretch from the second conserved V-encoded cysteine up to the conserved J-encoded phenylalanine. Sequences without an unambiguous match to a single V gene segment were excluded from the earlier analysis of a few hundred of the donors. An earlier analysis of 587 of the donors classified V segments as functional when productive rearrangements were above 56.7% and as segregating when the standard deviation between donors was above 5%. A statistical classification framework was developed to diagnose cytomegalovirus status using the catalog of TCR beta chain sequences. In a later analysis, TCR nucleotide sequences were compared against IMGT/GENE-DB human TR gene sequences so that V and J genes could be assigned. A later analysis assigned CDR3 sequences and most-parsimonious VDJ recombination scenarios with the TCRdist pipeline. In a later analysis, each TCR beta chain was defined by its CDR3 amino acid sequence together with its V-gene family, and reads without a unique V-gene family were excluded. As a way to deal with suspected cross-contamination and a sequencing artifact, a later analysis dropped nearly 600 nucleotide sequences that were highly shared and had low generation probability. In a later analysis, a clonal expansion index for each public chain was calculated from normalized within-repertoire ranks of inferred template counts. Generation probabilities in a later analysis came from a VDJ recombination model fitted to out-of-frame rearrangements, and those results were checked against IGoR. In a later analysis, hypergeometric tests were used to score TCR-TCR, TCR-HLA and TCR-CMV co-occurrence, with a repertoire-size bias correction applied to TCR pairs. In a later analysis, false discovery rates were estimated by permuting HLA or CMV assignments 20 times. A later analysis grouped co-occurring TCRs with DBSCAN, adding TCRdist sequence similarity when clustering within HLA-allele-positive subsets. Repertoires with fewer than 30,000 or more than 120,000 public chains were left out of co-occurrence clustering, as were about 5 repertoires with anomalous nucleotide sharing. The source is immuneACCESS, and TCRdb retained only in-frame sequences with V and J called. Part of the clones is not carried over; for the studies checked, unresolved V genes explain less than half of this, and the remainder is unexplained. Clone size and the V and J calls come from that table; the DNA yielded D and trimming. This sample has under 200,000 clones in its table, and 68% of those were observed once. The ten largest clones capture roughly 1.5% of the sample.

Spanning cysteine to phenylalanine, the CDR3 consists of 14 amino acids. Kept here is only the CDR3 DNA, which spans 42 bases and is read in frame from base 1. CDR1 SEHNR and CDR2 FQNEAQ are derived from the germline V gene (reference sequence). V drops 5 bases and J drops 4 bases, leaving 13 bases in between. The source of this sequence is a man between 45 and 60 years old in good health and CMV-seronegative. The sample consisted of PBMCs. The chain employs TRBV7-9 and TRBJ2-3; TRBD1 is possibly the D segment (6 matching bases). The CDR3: CASSPANRADTQYF. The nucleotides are TGTGCCAGCAGCCCGGCCAACAGGGCAGATACGCAGTATTTT.